This entry lists 10 T cell receptor beta chains sequenced from one sample in a study of blood T cell repertoires in COVID-19. The table came from immunoSEQ multiplex PCR; TCRdb's copy has only in-frame clones and leaves some out. Among 130,000 or so clones listed, 70% to 85% were seen once. The material sequenced was peripheral blood. The receptors were sampled from a woman between 70 and 85 years old with acute or convalescent COVID-19.

The chain uses TRBV3-1 (or the pseudogene TRBV3-2) and TRBJ1-1; D might be TRBD1 (5 bases). V was trimmed by 4 bases and J by 4 bases, leaving 19 bases between them. The germline V gene has CDR1 LGHDT and CDR2 YNNKEL (reference sequence). This CDR3 comprises 16 residues. The CDR3, as DNA: TGTGCCAGCAGCCTTACTTCTCGGGGGATTCGCACTGAAGCTTTCTTT. It encodes CASSLTSRGIRTEAFF.

The chain is built from TRBV7-2 and TRBJ1-2; TRBD1 aligns across 9 bases. The CDR3 extends over 14 amino acids. V lost 5 bases and J lost 8; bases outside the gene matches: 9. Germline V gene data show CDR1 as SGHTA and CDR2 as FQGNSA. CDR3 nucleotide sequence: TGTGCCAGCAGCGCCCCCGGGACAGGGCTGGGCTACACCTTC. Translated: CASSAPGTGLGYTF.

The chain recombines TRBV3-1 (or the pseudogene TRBV3-2) with TRBJ1-2; D uncertain. There are 12 residues in the CDR3. V lost 1 base to trimming and J lost 4 bases, with 4 bases between them. Germline V lookup: CDR1 LGHDT, CDR2 YNNKEL (reference sequence). The CDR3, as DNA: TGTGCCAGCAGCCAAGCCAGCTATGGCTACACCTTC. Protein: CASSQASYGYTF.

This clone showed up just a few times. The genes are TRBV19 and TRBJ2-7; 9 bases fit TRBD1. V lost 6 bases to trimming and J lost 4 bases; unmatched junction nucleotides: 4. The CDR3 runs 13 residues. Germline V gene lookup returns CDR1 LNHDA and CDR2 SQIVND (reference sequence). The CDR3 DNA follows: TGTGCCAGTAGCGGACAGGGGACATACGAGCAGTACTTC. Translated: CASSGQGTYEQYF.

The genes are TRBV4-1 and TRBJ1-2; 11 bases are shared with TRBD1. This CDR3 is built from 19 residues. The trim removed 0 bases at V and 0 bases at J, leaving 9 bases unmatched. CDR1 is MGHRA and CDR2 is YSYEKL in the germline V gene. The CDR3 region has the DNA TGCGCCAGCAGCCAAGAAATGCCGGACAGGGGGCATACTAACTATGGCTACACCTTC. Amino acid sequence: CASSQEMPDRGHTNYGYTF.

The rearrangement uses TRBV27 and TRBJ2-1; 13 bases agree with TRBD2. This CDR3 comprises 17 residues. Germline V gene lookup returns CDR1 MNHEY and CDR2 SMNVEV (reference sequence). The J segment lost 5 bases and the V segment lost 5 bases, leaving 9 bases of the junction unmatched. DNA of the CDR3: TGTGCCAGCAGTCTCACACTAGCGGGGGGGAGAAACAATGAGCAGTTCTTC. It translates to CASSLTLAGGRNNEQFF.

This clone was seen more than once but under ten times. V gene TRBV19 combines with J gene TRBJ1-2; D unresolved. Germline assignment: CDR1 LNHDA and CDR2 SQIVND (reference sequence). This CDR3 is built from 13 residues. Deletions cut 5 bases from V and 4 bases from J, with 11 bases between. CDR3 sequence (DNA): TGTGCCAGTAGTCTCCCGGTCGGCTATGGCTACACCTTC. Translation gives CASSLPVGYGYTF.

This chain uses TRBV7-2 with TRBJ1-2; the D is unclear. The CDR3 covers 13 residues. Trimming left V 2 bases short and J 3 bases short, with 7 bases between. The germline CDR1 and CDR2 sequences are SGHTA and FQGNSA. The CDR3 loop is CASSLHTDYGYTF. As DNA, the CDR3 is TGTGCCAGCAGCTTACACACCGACTATGGCTACACCTTC.

This CDR3 reads CASSKDRAYDTQYF. The CDR3 coding sequence is TGTGCCAGTAGTAAGGACAGGGCTTATGATACGCAGTATTTT. The chain combines TRBV19 with TRBJ2-3, with 8 bases identical to TRBD1. Germline loops: CDR1 LNHDA, CDR2 SQIVND (reference sequence). V lost 4 bases, J lost 6 bases, and 6 bases stayed unmatched. The length of the CDR3 is 14 residues.

The J gene is TRBJ1-2, the V gene TRBV5-6; 8 nucleotides line up with TRBD1. This CDR3 has 14 amino acids. Per germline, CDR1 SGHDT and CDR2 YYEEEE. Unmatched junction bases numbered 5, after V lost 4 bases and J lost 3 bases. The CDR3 sequence: CASSLGQDYYGYTF. The CDR3 bases are TGTGCCAGCAGCCTGGGACAGGACTACTATGGCTACACCTTC.